The TCR beta chain under discussion was sequenced for a study of blood T cell repertoires in COVID-19. For the study at large: Italy, Spain and the United States were the sources of the convalescent and acute COVID-19 samples. PBMCs, B-cell-depleted T cells, or T cells provided the cDNA or gDNA that made up the material.

Germline V lookup: CDR1 SQVTM, CDR2 ANQGSEA. This CDR3 has 12 amino acids. Trimming stripped 7 bases from V and 3 bases from J, with 12 bases between. Original data processing: Estimation of nucleated cell counts relied on the amplification of reference gene primers. Measured with immunoSEQ multiplex PCR; TCRdb has only the in-frame clones, and not every one. V, J and clone size reflect that table, while D and trimming were determined from the DNA. The repertoire holds 150,000 to 200,000 clones, with 87% as singletons. The specimen sequenced was peripheral blood. This chain uses TRBV29-1 with TRBJ1-1, with a tentative D call TRBD1 (6 bases). The clonotype originates from a man younger than 35 with active or convalescent COVID-19. CDR3 region: CSGGAADTEAFF. For the CDR3, the DNA is TGCAGCGGGGGGGCGGCGGACACTGAAGCTTTCTTT.